This T cell receptor (beta chain) was sequenced during a study of OX40 agonist ivuxolimab in advanced cancers. Overall study context: Partial responses, seen in three patients, involved one hepatocellular carcinoma and two cutaneous melanomas.

Blood samples were obtained at baseline, cycle 4 day 1, and cycle 7 day 1. This CDR3 is built from 16 residues. CDR1 is SGHTA, CDR2 FQGTGA, per germline. With 2 bases clipped from V and 6 bases from J, the junction kept 10 bases outside the gene matches. The assay was immunoSEQ multiplex PCR, and TCRdb's table has in-frame clones only and misses some. The table shows around 100,000 clones, with around 93% occurring only once. The V gene is TRBV7-3, the J gene TRBJ2-1, with TRBD2 matching 7 bases. The source of this sequence is an adult with an advanced solid tumor such as melanoma, head and neck, liver or kidney cancer. The sample in question was CD4+ or CD8+ T cells sorted from blood, obtained in a trial of the OX40 agonist ivuxolimab. The DNA of the CDR3 is TGTGCCAGCAGCTTAGACAGTGGGAGGGCCTTCAATGAGCAGTTCTTC. Residues: CASSLDSGRAFNEQFF.